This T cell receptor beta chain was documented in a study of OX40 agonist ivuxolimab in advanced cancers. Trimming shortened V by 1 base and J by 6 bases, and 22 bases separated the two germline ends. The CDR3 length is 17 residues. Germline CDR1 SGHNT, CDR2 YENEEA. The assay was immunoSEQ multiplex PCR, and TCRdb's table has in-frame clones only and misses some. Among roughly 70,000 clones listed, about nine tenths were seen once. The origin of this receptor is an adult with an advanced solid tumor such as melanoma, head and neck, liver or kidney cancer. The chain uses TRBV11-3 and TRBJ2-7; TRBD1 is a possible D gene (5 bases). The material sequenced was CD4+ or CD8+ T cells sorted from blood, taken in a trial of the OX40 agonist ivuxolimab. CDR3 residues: CASSLAPLGASRPEQYF. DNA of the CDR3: TGTGCCAGCAGCTTAGCCCCCCTTGGGGCATCCCGGCCCGAGCAGTACTTC.